The entry below gives a single TCR beta chain sequence along with its context. Its cognate antigen is unknown. This record belongs to a study of blood T cells in healthy people across ages. A second PCR, run for about 6 to 11 cycles, used a sample-barcoded 5' primer plus a J-beta primer mix. Via MiXCR, TCRdb re-called the 5' RACE reads, giving one row per CDR3 protein. Found here are 600,000 to 900,000 distinct CDR3 sequences, about a quarter of them singletons; the top ten hold about 2.9%. Notes on the study in general: Researchers judged that diversity estimates from one million T cells fell short of true values.

From germline, CDR1 is DFQATT and CDR2 SNEGSKA (reference sequence). CDR3 size: 13 residues. Trimming left V 5 bases short and J 3 bases short, with 13 bases between. The data were also submitted as part of a second study, on T cells of mothers and their children.

The receptor was isolated from a boy younger than 18 in good health. The specimen sequenced was blood. The chain carries TRBV20-1 and TRBJ2-5, with a tentative D call TRBD2 (5 bases). This chain's CDR3 is CSALGNLEETQYF. In DNA, the CDR3 is TGCAGTGCTCTCGGGAACCTAGAAGAGACCCAGTACTTC.